Sequencing of this T cell receptor (beta chain) was carried out in a study of blood T cell repertoires in COVID-19. This CDR3 has 15 residues. In germline, CDR1 is SGHVS, CDR2 FQNEAQ. V lost 5 bases, J lost 0 bases, and 6 bases stayed unmatched. Data came from immunoSEQ multiplex PCR; TCRdb stores just in-frame clones and leaves some out. The sample carries about 210,000 clones, roughly 85% recorded once. This TCR was recovered from a woman in her 70s with COVID-19, enrolled during active disease. Sequencing was performed on peripheral blood. The chain has TRBV7-8 and TRBJ2-5; TRBD1 agrees at 7 bases. CDR3 bases: TGTGCCAGCAGCACAAACAGGGGATACCAAGAGACCCAGTACTTC. Its translation is CASSTNRGYQETQYF.